A selection of T cell receptor beta chains follows, all from one sample in a study of T cell responses to AZD1222 COVID-19 vaccine. TCRdb keeps only in-frame clones here, not all; method: immunoSEQ multiplex PCR. The table includes 110,000 to 150,000 clones, roughly 85% detected once. This sample comprised peripheral blood, obtained on day 0 of AZD1222 vaccination. These receptors originate from an adult in good health. Both conserved end residues are trimmed from each CDR3. Fields, in order: V gene, J gene, clone size, CDR3 protein. Some rows have no size entry. The others give once, few or many, or a class for an expanded clone.

TRBV6-5,TRBJ1-3,-,ASSYKQISGNTIY
TRBV4-1,TRBJ2-7,once,ASSPRGGLAGSSYEQY
TRBV6-5,TRBJ2-5,-,ASSYLAGGYQETQY
TRBV2,TRBJ2-3,-,ASSYSTDTQY
TRBV27,TRBJ1-1,-,ASSPRDGTEAF
TRBV28,TRBJ1-1,-,LTLGRANTEAF
TRBV18,TRBJ1-2,-,ASSPTRDGYGYT
TRBV12-3/TRBV12-4,TRBJ1-1,-,ASKRRDEAF
TRBV5-6,TRBJ1-5,-,ASSPDRGSNQPQH
TRBV28,TRBJ1-2,-,ASSLSRQGVNYGYT
TRBV5-6,TRBJ1-5,-,ASSLSPRGNQPQH
TRBV5-1,TRBJ2-3,-,ASSLAGGSGTDTQY
TRBV27,TRBJ1-5,-,ASSLGTGERVQPQH
TRBV7-2,TRBJ2-3,once,ASSGTWDSSTDTQY
TRBV15,TRBJ2-1,-,ATSRLNEQF
TRBV29-1,TRBJ1-1,-,SVEDLGTEAF
TRBV7-2,TRBJ1-1,few,ASSLMGQNEAF
TRBV19,TRBJ2-3,-,ASSLTGVDTQY
TRBV11-2,TRBJ1-1,-,ASSWGPTEAF
TRBV27,TRBJ2-2,-,ASSSGLANTGELF
TRBV28,TRBJ1-1,once,ASIPWGREGAEAF
TRBV18,TRBJ1-2,-,ASSPGGFKDGYT
TRBV20-1,TRBJ1-1,-,SASQQGAAEAF
TRBV7-2,TRBJ2-1,-,ASSFTLYNEQF
TRBV28,TRBJ2-7,-,ASYTGGGRYEQY
TRBV10-1,TRBJ2-7,-,ASSPDRVVWEQY
TRBV12-2,TRBJ2-7,once,ASRSLPGQQY
TRBV19,TRBJ1-2,-,ASQRKGALGGYT
TRBV27,TRBJ2-1,once,ATGYEQF
TRBV5-4,TRBJ1-6,-,ASSFSGGTYNSPLH
TRBV2,TRBJ1-2,once,ASTTLWGIGGYT
TRBV28,TRBJ1-5,many,ASSSSPTGANQPQH
TRBV5-8,TRBJ1-4,-,ASSKGTGSTPNEKLF
TRBV6-6,TRBJ2-1,-,ASSSQVGGAYNEQF
TRBV5-6,TRBJ1-1,-,ASSLKSGNTEAF
TRBV6-6,TRBJ2-1,-,ATTPLTSGSYNEQF